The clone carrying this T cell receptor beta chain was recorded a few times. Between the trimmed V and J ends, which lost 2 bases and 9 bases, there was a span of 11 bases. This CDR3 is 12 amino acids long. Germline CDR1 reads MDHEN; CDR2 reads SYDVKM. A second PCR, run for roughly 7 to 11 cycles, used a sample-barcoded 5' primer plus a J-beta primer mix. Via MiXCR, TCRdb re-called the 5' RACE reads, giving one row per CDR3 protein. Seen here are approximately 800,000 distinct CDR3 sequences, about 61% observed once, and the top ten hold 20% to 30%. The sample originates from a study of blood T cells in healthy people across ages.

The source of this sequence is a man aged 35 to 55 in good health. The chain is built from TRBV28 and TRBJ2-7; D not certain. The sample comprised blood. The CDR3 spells CASSLNGEVQYF. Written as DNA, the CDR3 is TGTGCCAGCAGTTTAAACGGCGAGGTGCAGTACTTC.